The clone carrying this T cell receptor (beta chain) was counted many times. Antigen unknown. The library protocol tagged individual cDNA molecules with unique molecular identifiers. TCRdb processed the 5' RACE reads anew with MiXCR; each CDR3 protein has one entry. The sample has roughly 8,500 distinct CDR3 sequences, roughly 5% seen once. The CDR3 contains 16 residues. The germline gives CDR1 MNHEY, CDR2 SVGAGI. The trim removed 6 bases at V and 4 bases at J, leaving 5 bases unmatched. These data originate in a study of early T cells in non-severe SARS-CoV-2 infection. Study background: From unsorted whole blood, bulk RNA was sequenced, and the chains remained unpaired. Notes on the study in general: In VDJdb matching, anti-spike CD8 responses were favored while private and CD4 specificities went missing.

The sequencing input was whole blood. The clonotype originates from an adult who was a healthcare worker with PCR-confirmed SARS-CoV-2 infection or an uninfected control (not recorded which). The chain joins TRBV6-5 to TRBJ2-1; 14 bases map to TRBD2. CDR3 loop: CASSQGTSGSYNEQFF. The CDR3 coding sequence is TGTGCCAGCAGCCAAGGGACTAGCGGGAGTTACAATGAGCAGTTCTTC.